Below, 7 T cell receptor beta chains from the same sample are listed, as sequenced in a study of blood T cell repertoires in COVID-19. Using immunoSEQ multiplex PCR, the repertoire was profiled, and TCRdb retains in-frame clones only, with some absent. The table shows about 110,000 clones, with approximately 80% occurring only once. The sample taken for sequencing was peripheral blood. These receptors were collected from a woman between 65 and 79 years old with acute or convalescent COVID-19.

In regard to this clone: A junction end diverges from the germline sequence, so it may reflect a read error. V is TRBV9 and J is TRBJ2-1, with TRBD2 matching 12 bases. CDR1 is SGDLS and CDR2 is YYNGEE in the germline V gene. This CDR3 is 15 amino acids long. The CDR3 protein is CASSPPGLAGFLQIF. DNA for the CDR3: TGTGCCAGCAGCCCACCGGGACTAGCGGGCTTCCTCCAGATCTTC.

The CDR3 bases are TGTGCCAGCAGCTTCTGGGGGGGGGAAGATACGCAGTATTTT. This translates into CASSFWGGEDTQYF. The chain carries TRBV11-2 and TRBJ2-3, with 7 bases that match TRBD2. With 3 bases clipped from V and 5 bases from J, the junction kept 5 bases outside the gene matches. This CDR3 region has 14 residues. The germline gives CDR1 SGHAT, CDR2 FQNNGV.

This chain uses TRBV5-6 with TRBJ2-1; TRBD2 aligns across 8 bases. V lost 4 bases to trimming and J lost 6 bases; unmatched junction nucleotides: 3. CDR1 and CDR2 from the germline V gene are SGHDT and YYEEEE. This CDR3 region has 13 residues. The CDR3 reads CASSTLAANEQFF. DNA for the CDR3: TGTGCCAGCAGCACACTAGCGGCCAATGAGCAGTTCTTC.

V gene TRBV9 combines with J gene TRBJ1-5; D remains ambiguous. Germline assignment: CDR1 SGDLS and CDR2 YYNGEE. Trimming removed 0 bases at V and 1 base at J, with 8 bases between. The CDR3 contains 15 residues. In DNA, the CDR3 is TGTGCCAGCAGCGTAGCAGGAAGAAGCAATCAGCCCCAGCATTTT. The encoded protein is CASSVAGRSNQPQHF.

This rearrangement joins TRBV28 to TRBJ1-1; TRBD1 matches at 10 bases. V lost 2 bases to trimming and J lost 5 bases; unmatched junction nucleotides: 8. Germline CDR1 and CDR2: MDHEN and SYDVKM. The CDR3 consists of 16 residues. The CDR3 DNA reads TGTGCCAGCAGTTTACCCATTGGACAGGGGGTGACTGAAGCTTTCTTT. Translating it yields CASSLPIGQGVTEAFF.

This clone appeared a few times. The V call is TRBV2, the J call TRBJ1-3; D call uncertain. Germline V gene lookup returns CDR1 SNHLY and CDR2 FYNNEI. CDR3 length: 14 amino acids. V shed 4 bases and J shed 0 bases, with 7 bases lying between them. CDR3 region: CASSAPVSGNTIYF. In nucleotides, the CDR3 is TGTGCCAGCAGTGCGCCAGTCTCTGGAAACACCATATATTTT.

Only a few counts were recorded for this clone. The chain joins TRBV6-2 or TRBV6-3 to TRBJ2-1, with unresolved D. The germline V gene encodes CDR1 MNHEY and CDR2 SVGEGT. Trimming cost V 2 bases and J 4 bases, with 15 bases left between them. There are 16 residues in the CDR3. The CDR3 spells CASSYGGLDSYNEQFF. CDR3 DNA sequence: TGTGCCAGCAGTTACGGCGGTTTAGATAGTTACAATGAGCAGTTCTTC.